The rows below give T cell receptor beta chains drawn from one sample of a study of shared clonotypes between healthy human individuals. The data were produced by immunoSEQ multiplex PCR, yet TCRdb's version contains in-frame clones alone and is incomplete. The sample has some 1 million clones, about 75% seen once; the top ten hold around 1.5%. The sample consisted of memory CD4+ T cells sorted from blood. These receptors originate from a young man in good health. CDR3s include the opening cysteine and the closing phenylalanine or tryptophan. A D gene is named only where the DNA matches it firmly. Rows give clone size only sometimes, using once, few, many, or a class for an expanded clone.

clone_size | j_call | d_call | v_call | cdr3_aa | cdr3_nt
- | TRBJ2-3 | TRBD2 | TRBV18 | CASSSGGDTQYF | TGTGCCAGCTCGAGCGGGGGAGATACGCAGTATTTT
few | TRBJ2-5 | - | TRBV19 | CASSRAVWEETQYF | TGTGCCAGTAGTAGGGCCGTTTGGGAAGAGACCCAGTACTTC
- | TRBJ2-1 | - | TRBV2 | CASSADNEQFF | TGTGCCAGCAGTGCCGACAATGAGCAGTTCTTC
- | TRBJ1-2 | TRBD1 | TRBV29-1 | CSVLTGDYGYTF | TGCAGCGTCCTGACAGGGGACTATGGCTACACCTTC
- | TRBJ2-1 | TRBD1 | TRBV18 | CASSQELDRDEQFF | TGTGCCAGCTCCCAGGAGCTCGACAGGGATGAGCAGTTCTTC
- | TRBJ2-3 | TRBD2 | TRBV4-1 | CASSQPLAGNTQYF | TGCGCCAGCAGCCAACCCCTAGCGGGAAATACGCAGTATTTT
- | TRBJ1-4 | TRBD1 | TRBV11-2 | CASSSGTATNEKLFF | TGTGCCAGCAGCTCCGGGACAGCAACTAATGAAAAACTGTTTTTT
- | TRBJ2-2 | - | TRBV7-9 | CASSLGAPANTGELFF | TGTGCCAGCAGCTTAGGGGCACCCGCCAACACCGGGGAGCTGTTTTTT
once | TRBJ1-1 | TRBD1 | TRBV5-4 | CASSLGQGRIAEAFF | TGTGCCAGCAGCCTCGGACAGGGGCGCATCGCTGAAGCTTTCTTT
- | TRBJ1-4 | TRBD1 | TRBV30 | CAWMPQTGGRLFF | TGTGCCTGGATGCCCCAAACAGGGGGTAGACTGTTTTTT
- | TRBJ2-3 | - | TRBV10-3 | CAISSDKSSTDTQYF | TGTGCCATCAGTTCCGACAAGTCTAGCACAGATACGCAGTATTTT
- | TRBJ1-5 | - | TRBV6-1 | CASSASGGQPQHF | TGTGCCAGCAGTGCCAGTGGGGGTCAGCCCCAGCATTTT
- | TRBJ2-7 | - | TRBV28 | CASSRRREQYF | TGTGCCAGCAGCCGCCGGCGGGAGCAGTACTTC
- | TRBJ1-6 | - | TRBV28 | CASSLGRLYNSPLHF | TGTGCCAGCAGTTTAGGACGGCTCTATAATTCACCCCTCCACTTT
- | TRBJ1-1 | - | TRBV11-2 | CASSLGGAIRTEAFF | TGTGCCAGCAGCCTAGGGGGAGCAATAAGAACTGAAGCTTTCTTT
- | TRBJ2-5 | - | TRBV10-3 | CAIKDSQETQYF | TGTGCCATCAAGGACAGCCAAGAGACCCAGTACTTC
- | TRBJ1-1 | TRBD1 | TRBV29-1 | CSVVGTANTEAFF | TGCAGCGTTGTCGGGACAGCAAACACTGAAGCTTTCTTT
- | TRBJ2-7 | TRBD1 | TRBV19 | CASSRGQGTYEQYF | TGTGCCAGTAGTAGGGGACAGGGGACATACGAGCAGTACTTC
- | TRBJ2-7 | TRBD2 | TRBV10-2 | CASTSGIAYEQYF | TGCGCCAGTACTAGCGGGATTGCCTACGAGCAGTACTTC
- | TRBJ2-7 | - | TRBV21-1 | CASSLRLAPEKLDREYEQYF | TGTGCCAGCTCCCTACGCCTAGCCCCGGAAAAATTGGACAGGGAATACGAGCAGTACTTC
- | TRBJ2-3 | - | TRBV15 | CATSFGRGPSTDTQYF | TGTGCCACCAGCTTTGGGAGGGGGCCTAGCACAGATACGCAGTATTTT
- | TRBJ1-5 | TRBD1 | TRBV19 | CASSKTGVGQPQHF | TGTGCCAGTAGCAAAACAGGGGTAGGGCAGCCCCAGCATTTT
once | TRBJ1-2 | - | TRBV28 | CASSFGRADYGYTF | TGTGCCAGCAGTTTTGGCAGGGCCGACTATGGCTACACCTTC
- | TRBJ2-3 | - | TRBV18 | CASSPPRGSGDTDTQYF | TGTGCCAGCTCACCACCGCGGGGAAGCGGCGACACAGATACGCAGTATTTT
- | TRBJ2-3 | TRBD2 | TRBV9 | CASSVRGGASTDTQYF | TGTGCCAGCAGCGTTCGCGGGGGAGCTAGCACAGATACGCAGTATTTT
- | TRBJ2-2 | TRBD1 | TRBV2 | CASRQGSTGELFF | TGTGCCAGCCGACAGGGGTCCACCGGGGAGCTGTTTTTT
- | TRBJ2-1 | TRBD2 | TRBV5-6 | CASSRGGSSYNEQFF | TGTGCCAGCAGCCGGGGCGGGAGCTCCTACAATGAGCAGTTCTTC
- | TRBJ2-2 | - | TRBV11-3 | CASSPRVQNIPGELFF | TGTGCCAGCAGCCCGAGGGTCCAAAACATCCCCGGGGAGCTGTTTTTT